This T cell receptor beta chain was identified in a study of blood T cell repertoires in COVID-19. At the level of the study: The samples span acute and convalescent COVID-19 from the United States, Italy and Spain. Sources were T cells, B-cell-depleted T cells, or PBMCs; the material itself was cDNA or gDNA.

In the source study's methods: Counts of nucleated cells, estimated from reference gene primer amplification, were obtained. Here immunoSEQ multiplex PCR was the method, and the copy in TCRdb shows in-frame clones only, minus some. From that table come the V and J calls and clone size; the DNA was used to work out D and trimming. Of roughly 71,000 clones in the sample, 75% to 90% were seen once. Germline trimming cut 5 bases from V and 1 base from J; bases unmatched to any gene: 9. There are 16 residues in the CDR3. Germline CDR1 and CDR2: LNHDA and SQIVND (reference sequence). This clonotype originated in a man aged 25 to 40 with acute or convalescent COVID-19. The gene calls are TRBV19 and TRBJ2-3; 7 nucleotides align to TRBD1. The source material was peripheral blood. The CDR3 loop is CASSQLGQWGTDTQYF. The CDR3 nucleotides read TGTGCCAGTAGTCAGTTGGGACAGTGGGGCACAGATACGCAGTATTTT.